The sequence of this TCR beta chain was determined in a study of blood T cell repertoires in COVID-19. On the study more broadly: The samples span acute and convalescent COVID-19 from the United States, Italy and Spain. Sample material is recorded as cDNA or gDNA derived from T cells, B-cell-depleted T cells, or PBMCs.

From germline, CDR1 is ENHRY and CDR2 SYGVKD. The V gene end was trimmed by 6 bases and the J gene end by 5 bases; junction bases not matched to a gene: 15. There are 16 residues in the CDR3. In the study's own analysis: Estimation of nucleated cell counts was performed using reference gene primer amplification. TCRdb's table, derived via immunoSEQ multiplex PCR, lists solely in-frame clones and lacks some. V and J calls and clone size are as listed in that table; D and trimming were resolved from the DNA. The table lists approximately 300,000 clones, 87% of them singletons. The J gene is TRBJ2-5, the V gene TRBV10-3; the match to TRBD1 covers 7 bases. The sample consisted of peripheral blood. The source of this sequence is a man aged 18 to 30 with active or convalescent COVID-19. CDR3 in amino acids: CAIRDKDRTGMETQYF. In DNA, the CDR3 is TGTGCCATCAGGGACAAAGACCGGACAGGAATGGAGACCCAGTACTTC.